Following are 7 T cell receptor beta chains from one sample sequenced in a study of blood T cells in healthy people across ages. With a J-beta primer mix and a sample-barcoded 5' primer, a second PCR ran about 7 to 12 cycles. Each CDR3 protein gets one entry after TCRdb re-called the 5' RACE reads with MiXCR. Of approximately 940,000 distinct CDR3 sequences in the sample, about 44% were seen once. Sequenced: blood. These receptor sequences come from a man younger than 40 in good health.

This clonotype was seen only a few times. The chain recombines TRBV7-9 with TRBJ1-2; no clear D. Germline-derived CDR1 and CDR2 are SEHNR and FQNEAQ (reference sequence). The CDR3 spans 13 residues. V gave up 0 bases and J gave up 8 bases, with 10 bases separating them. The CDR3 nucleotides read TGTGCCAGCAGCTTAGCAGGAAAGGGCGGCTACACCTTC. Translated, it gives CASSLAGKGGYTF.

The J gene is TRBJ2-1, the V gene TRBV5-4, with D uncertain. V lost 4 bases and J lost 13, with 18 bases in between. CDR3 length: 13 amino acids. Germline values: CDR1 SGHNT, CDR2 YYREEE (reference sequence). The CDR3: CASSGDILLNQFF. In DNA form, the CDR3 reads TGTGCCAGCAGCGGTGATATTCTACTCAACCAGTTCTTC.

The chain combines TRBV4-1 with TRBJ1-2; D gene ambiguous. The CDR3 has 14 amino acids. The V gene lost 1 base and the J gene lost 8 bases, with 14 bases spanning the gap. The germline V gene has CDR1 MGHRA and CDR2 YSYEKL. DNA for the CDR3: TGCGCCAGCAGCCAAGGATGGCGGCAGGAAGGCTACACCTTC. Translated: CASSQGWRQEGYTF.

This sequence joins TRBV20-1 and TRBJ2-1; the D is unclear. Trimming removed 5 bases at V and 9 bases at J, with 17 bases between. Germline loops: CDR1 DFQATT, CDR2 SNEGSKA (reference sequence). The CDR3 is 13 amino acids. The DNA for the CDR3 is TGCAGTGCTCTCCGGATAGGTTTGGGTGAGCAGTTCTTC. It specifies CSALRIGLGEQFF.

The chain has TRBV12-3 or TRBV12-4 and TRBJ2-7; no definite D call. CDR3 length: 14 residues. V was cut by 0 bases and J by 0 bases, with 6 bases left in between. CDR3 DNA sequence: TGTGCCAGCAGTTTAGCGTTAGCCTCCTACGAGCAGTACTTC. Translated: CASSLALASYEQYF.

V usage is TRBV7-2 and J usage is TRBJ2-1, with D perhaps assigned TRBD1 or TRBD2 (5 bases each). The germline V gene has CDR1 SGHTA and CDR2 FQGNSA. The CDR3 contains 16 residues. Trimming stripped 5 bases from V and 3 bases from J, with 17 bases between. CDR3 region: CASSPMGVPFYNEQFF. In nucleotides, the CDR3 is TGTGCCAGCAGCCCAATGGGGGTTCCCTTCTACAATGAGCAGTTCTTC.

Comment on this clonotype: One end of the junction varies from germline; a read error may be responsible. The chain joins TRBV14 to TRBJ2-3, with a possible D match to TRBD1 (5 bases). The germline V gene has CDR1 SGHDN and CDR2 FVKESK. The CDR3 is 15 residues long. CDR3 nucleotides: TGCGCCAGCAGCCAAGATATCCTAGGGGCAGATACGCAGTATTTT. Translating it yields CASSQDILGADTQYF.